The 30 T cell receptor beta chains in this list originate from one sample, sequenced in a study of shared clonotypes between healthy human individuals. The table came from immunoSEQ multiplex PCR; TCRdb's copy has only in-frame clones and leaves some out. The data hold over 2 million clones, with 90% to 95% observed a single time. The sequenced sample was naive CD4+ T cells sorted from blood. The subset is: CD45RA+ positively selected. Every receptor here comes from a young man in good health.

The chain carries TRBV7-8 and TRBJ1-1; D remains unclear. Germline CDR1 is SGHVS and CDR2 is FQNEAQ. There are 15 residues in the CDR3. The ends were cut back, 5 bases at V and 1 base at J, with 14 bases in the middle. The DNA of the CDR3 is TGTGCCAGCAGCCTTTTCAGTTCCAGGAACACTGAAGCTTTCTTT. Amino acids: CASSLFSSRNTEAFF.

J is TRBJ2-3 and V is TRBV27; D gene unclear. Trimming left V 5 bases short and J 0 bases short, with 12 bases between. The CDR3 length is 15 residues. The germline V gene has CDR1 MNHEY and CDR2 SMNVEV (reference sequence). Here the CDR3 DNA reads TGTGCCAGCAGTCCCCGTCCCGTGAGCACAGATACGCAGTATTTT. Protein product: CASSPRPVSTDTQYF.

This clone appeared a single time. The rearrangement joins TRBV6-6 to TRBJ1-2; no definite D call. V shed 0 bases and J shed 10 bases, with 12 bases lying between them. Germline V gene lookup returns CDR1 MNHNY and CDR2 SVGAGI (reference sequence). The CDR3 is 13 residues long. The CDR3 DNA reads as TGTGCCAGCAGTTACTCCAGACAAGAGGACTACACCTTC. This codes for CASSYSRQEDYTF.

V is TRBV5-1 and J is TRBJ2-6; D remains unclear. Trimming cost V 0 bases and J 0 bases, with 7 bases left between them. This CDR3 is 16 amino acids long. Germline CDR1 and CDR2: SGHRS and YFSETQ. The CDR3 DNA follows: TGCGCCAGCAGCTTGGGTTACAGCTCTGGGGCCAACGTCCTGACTTTC. Amino acid sequence: CASSLGYSSGANVLTF.

The rearrangement uses TRBV7-3 and TRBJ1-2; D not resolved. The CDR3 spans 14 residues. Trimming cost V 2 bases and J 7 bases, with 14 bases left between them. Per the germline V gene, CDR1 is SGHTA and CDR2 is FQGTGA. CDR3 region: CASSLGAGSSGYTF. Written as DNA, the CDR3 is TGTGCCAGCAGCTTAGGTGCCGGCTCCTCTGGCTACACCTTC.

This clone came up once. The V gene is TRBV6-5, the J gene TRBJ2-7; tentative D call: TRBD1 (6 bases). This CDR3 is 11 amino acids long. The V end was cut by 7 bases, the J end by 5 bases, with 9 bases between. Germline V gene lookup returns CDR1 MNHEY and CDR2 SVGAGI. In nucleotides, the CDR3 is TGTGCCAGCATCGAGGGGGACGAGCAGTACTTC. Translation gives CASIEGDEQYF.

The rearrangement joins TRBV5-4 to TRBJ1-4, with D unclear. The CDR3 contains 14 residues. Germline assignment: CDR1 SGHNT and CDR2 YYREEE (reference sequence). The ends were cut back, 3 bases at V and 8 bases at J, with 14 bases in the middle. This chain's CDR3 is CASSSPDTSEKLFF. The CDR3 DNA is TGTGCCAGCAGCTCCCCTGACACGAGCGAAAAACTGTTTTTT.

This chain links TRBV28 with TRBJ1-1, with a weak D call TRBD1 (5 bases). The CDR3 spans 14 residues. Germline V gene sequence: CDR1 MDHEN, CDR2 SYDVKM. Between the trimmed V and J ends, which lost 5 bases and 6 bases, there was a span of 16 bases. CDR3: CASSRTRVGAEAFF. The CDR3 nucleotides are TGTGCCAGCAGTCGGACAAGGGTGGGTGCTGAAGCTTTCTTT.

The chain carries TRBV28 and TRBJ1-5, with D perhaps TRBD1 (5 bases). This CDR3 spans 13 amino acids. V was cut by 7 bases and J by 4 bases, with 11 bases left in between. Germline CDR1 MDHEN, CDR2 SYDVKM. In nucleotides, the CDR3 is TGTGCCAGCACCAGGGCCCAGAATCAGCCCCAGCATTTT. Amino acids: CASTRAQNQPQHF.

V usage is TRBV4-2 and J usage is TRBJ1-4; no definite D call. Germline lookup yields CDR1 LGHNA and CDR2 YNFKEQ. The CDR3 consists of 14 residues. Trimming pared 0 bases from V and 11 bases from J, leaving 13 bases between. In DNA, the CDR3 is TGTGCCAGCAGCCAAGATCGCGGCCCTCTGAAACTGTTTTTT. Amino acids: CASSQDRGPLKLFF.

As concerns this clone: The same CDR3 is also encoded by other DNA sequences in this sample. This rearrangement joins TRBV5-1 to TRBJ2-5; D is unresolved. The CDR3 totals 13 residues. Germline CDR1 SGHRS, CDR2 YFSETQ. The V end lost 4 bases, the J end lost 5 bases, and 12 bases lay between the germline ends. CDR3 coding DNA: TGCGCCAGCAGCCTGGAAGGTGGGGAGACCCAGTACTTC. Protein product: CASSLEGGETQYF.

V usage is TRBV7-3 and J usage is TRBJ2-2; D possibly uses TRBD1 or TRBD2 (5 bases each). The V and J ends lost 4 bases and 0 bases respectively, with 9 bases between them. Per germline, CDR1 SGHTA and CDR2 FQGTGA. The CDR3 sequence is 15 residues long. CDR3 protein: CASSYGTANTGELFF. The DNA of the CDR3 is TGTGCCAGCAGCTACGGGACCGCGAACACCGGGGAGCTGTTTTTT.

This chain connects TRBV5-5 to TRBJ2-3; 7 bases align to TRBD2. From germline, CDR1 is SGHKS and CDR2 YYEKEE (reference sequence). The CDR3 covers 16 residues. The V segment lost 1 base and the J segment 3 bases; nucleotides outside the gene matches: 8. CDR3 bases: TGTGCCAGCAGCTTGTCTAGCCTAGCGGTAACAGATACGCAGTATTTT. Translated, it gives CASSLSSLAVTDTQYF.

This chain links TRBV6-5 with TRBJ2-1, with 9 nucleotides matching TRBD2. Germline trimming cut 8 bases from V and 9 bases from J; bases unmatched to any gene: 2. Per germline, CDR1 MNHEY and CDR2 SVGAGI. The CDR3 has 11 amino acids. CDR3 DNA: TGTGCCAGCGGGCGGGGGGGTGAGCAGTTCTTC. Its protein is CASGRGGEQFF.

This chain joins TRBV6-1 and TRBJ2-4, with a weak D call TRBD2 (6 bases). CDR3 length equals 18 residues. Trimming removed 2 bases at V and 3 bases at J, with 20 bases between. Germline V gene sequence: CDR1 MNHNS, CDR2 SASEGT. CDR3: CASSEFRMGSGLKNIQYF. DNA of the CDR3: TGTGCCAGCAGTGAATTTAGGATGGGTAGCGGCCTCAAAAACATTCAGTACTTC.

This clone was seen ten or more times. V gene TRBV27 combines with J gene TRBJ2-7; 7 bases are a match to TRBD1. Germline V gene lookup returns CDR1 MNHEY and CDR2 SMNVEV (reference sequence). The CDR3 consists of 13 residues. V lost 5 bases, J lost 2 bases, and 3 bases stayed unmatched. The CDR3 is CASSTQGAYEQYF. Here the CDR3 DNA reads TGTGCCAGCAGTACCCAGGGGGCCTACGAGCAGTACTTC.

This sequence joins TRBV7-8 and TRBJ2-3, with a tentative D call TRBD1 (5 bases). Trimming removed 5 bases at V and 2 bases at J, with 17 bases between. This CDR3 has 16 amino acids. Germline lookup yields CDR1 SGHVS and CDR2 FQNEAQ. CDR3 in amino acids: CASSMTDILYTDTQYF. The CDR3, as DNA: TGTGCCAGCAGCATGACGGACATTTTATACACAGATACGCAGTATTTT. The full variable domain, rest sourced from reference TRBV7-8 and TRBJ2-3, is GAGVSQSPRYKVAKRGQDVALRCDPISGHVSLFWYQQALGQGPEFLTYFQNEAQLDKSGLPSDRFFAERPEGSVSTLKIQRTQQEDSAVYLCASSMTDILYTDTQYFGPGTRLTVL.

The chain uses TRBV4-1 and TRBJ2-2, with TRBD2 matching over 9 bases. J gave up 0 bases and V 0 bases, and 5 bases lay outside the gene matches. This CDR3 has 18 amino acids. CDR1 is MGHRA, CDR2 YSYEKL, per germline. Here the CDR3 DNA reads TGCGCCAGCAGCCAAGAACTAGCGGGCCCCTCGAACACCGGGGAGCTGTTTTTT. Protein: CASSQELAGPSNTGELFF.

CDR3 loop: CASSDLAGLREQYF. CDR3 in DNA: TGTGCCAGTTCAGATCTAGCGGGCCTAAGAGAGCAGTACTTC. The chain recombines TRBV19 with TRBJ2-7, with 8 nucleotides matching TRBD2. The V and J ends lost 8 bases and 7 bases, in that order; junction bases with no gene match: 13. Germline lookup yields CDR1 LNHDA and CDR2 SQIVND (reference sequence). The CDR3 loop spans 14 amino acids.

This clone was seen only a few times. Its ends do not fully match the called genes, so a read error is possible. CDR3 nucleotide sequence: TGTGCCAGCAGCCGTCAGGGCGCGGGCGGGGAGCTGTTTTTT. It specifies CASSRQGAGGELFF. The chain joins TRBV5-1 to TRBJ2-2; D may match TRBD1 or TRBD2 (5 bases each). The length of the CDR3 is 14 residues. The germline V gene has CDR1 SGHRS and CDR2 YFSETQ.

This chain uses TRBV28 with TRBJ1-1, with 10 bases matching TRBD1. This CDR3 has 15 residues. Trimming took 5 bases from V and 1 from J; bases not matched to a gene: 4. CDR1 is MDHEN, CDR2 SYDVKM, per germline. The CDR3 region is CASSRQGAGNTEAFF. Here the CDR3 DNA reads TGTGCCAGCAGTCGACAGGGGGCAGGGAACACTGAAGCTTTCTTT.

The chain uses TRBV6-5 and TRBJ1-5, with D unclear. Germline assignment: CDR1 MNHEY and CDR2 SVGAGI. V was pared by 2 bases and J by 4 bases, with 6 bases between. This CDR3 comprises 13 residues. CDR3 sequence reads: CASSYDWNQPQHF. CDR3 nucleotides: TGTGCCAGCAGTTACGATTGGAATCAGCCCCAGCATTTT.

This chain links TRBV2 with TRBJ1-5; TRBD1 might be the D (6 bases). Germline V gene sequence: CDR1 SNHLY, CDR2 FYNNEI. Trimming took off 4 bases at V and 11 bases at J, with 15 bases between the two ends. The CDR3 spans 13 residues. CDR3 DNA sequence: TGTGCCAGCAGTGGGGTCGGGGGCAAGGCCCAGCATTTT. It is translated as CASSGVGGKAQHF.

The chain joins TRBV27 to TRBJ2-2, with TRBD1 matching over 7 bases. This CDR3 region has 15 residues. Losses at the gene ends were 1 base for V and 5 bases for J; bases not matched to a gene: 4. Germline CDR1 MNHEY, CDR2 SMNVEV (reference sequence). The CDR3 bases are TGTGCCAGCAGTTTATTCGGGACAGTTACCGGGGAGCTGTTTTTT. Encoded protein: CASSLFGTVTGELFF.

The CDR3 sequence is CASSVGWGQNYGYTF. The CDR3 bases are TGTGCCAGCAGCGTAGGATGGGGACAGAACTATGGCTACACCTTC. This chain uses TRBV9 with TRBJ1-2; 7 bases fit TRBD1. CDR3 length: 15 residues. The V gene end was trimmed by 0 bases and the J gene end by 2 bases; junction bases not matched to a gene: 4. CDR1 and CDR2 (germline): SGDLS, YYNGEE.

The chain couples TRBV5-1 to TRBJ2-1; TRBD2 might be the D (6 bases). Germline values: CDR1 SGHRS, CDR2 YFSETQ. Trimming shortened V by 5 bases and J by 0 bases, and 12 bases separated the two germline ends. CDR3 length: 15 residues. The CDR3 DNA reads as TGCGCCAGCAGGGGGGACTCGAGCTCCTACAATGAGCAGTTCTTC. Translated, it gives CASRGDSSSYNEQFF.

In DNA, the CDR3 is TGTGCCAGCAGCCCCTTGGGGGGGGATGGCTACACCTTC. Protein: CASSPLGGDGYTF. The chain combines TRBV5-6 with TRBJ1-2; tentatively, D is TRBD1 (5 bases). The CDR3 contains 13 residues. In germline, CDR1 is SGHDT, CDR2 YYEEEE. Trimming took off 4 bases at V and 6 bases at J, with 13 bases between the two ends.

This rearrangement joins TRBV5-6 to TRBJ2-5; TRBD2 aligns across 8 bases. The J segment lost 5 bases and the V segment lost 4 bases, leaving 10 bases of the junction unmatched. Per germline, CDR1 SGHDT and CDR2 YYEEEE. The CDR3 has 15 amino acids. This chain's CDR3 is CASSLSGDVTETQYF. The DNA of the CDR3 is TGTGCCAGCAGCCTTAGCGGGGACGTAACGGAGACCCAGTACTTC.

The chain uses TRBV19 and TRBJ2-5; D perhaps matches TRBD2 (6 bases). CDR3 length: 13 residues. Between the trimmed V and J ends, which lost 3 bases and 4 bases, there was a span of 9 bases. Germline V gene lookup returns CDR1 LNHDA and CDR2 SQIVND (reference sequence). The CDR3 sequence is CASSIDSGETQYF. As DNA, the CDR3 is TGTGCCAGTAGTATTGATAGCGGAGAGACCCAGTACTTC.

This clone appeared a single time. The chain is built from TRBV11-2 and TRBJ2-7; perhaps TRBD2 as D (5 bases). Germline loops: CDR1 SGHAT, CDR2 FQNNGV. V was cut by 9 bases and J by 5 bases, with 17 bases left in between. The CDR3 sequence is 13 residues long. CDR3 protein: CASRGPLRDEQYF. Written as DNA, the CDR3 is TGTGCCAGTCGCGGGCCGTTAAGGGACGAGCAGTACTTC.